This T cell receptor beta chain was documented in a study of control samples from healthy donors and cancer patients. The CDR3 is made up of 14 amino acids. V was clipped by 4 bases and J by 4 bases, with 14 bases between them. Germline CDR1 SGHNT, CDR2 YYREEE (reference sequence). Some clones are missing from TCRdb's copy, which holds only in-frame ones; the method was immunoSEQ multiplex PCR. Among about 75,000 clones listed, 94% were seen once. Sequencing input: blood. The sequence was collected from a woman in her forties in good health. This chain connects TRBV5-4 to TRBJ1-1; D remains unclear. Written as DNA, the CDR3 is TGTGCCAGCAGCCCCTTCATAGACCGCACTGAAGCTTTCTTT. Its translation is CASSPFIDRTEAFF.